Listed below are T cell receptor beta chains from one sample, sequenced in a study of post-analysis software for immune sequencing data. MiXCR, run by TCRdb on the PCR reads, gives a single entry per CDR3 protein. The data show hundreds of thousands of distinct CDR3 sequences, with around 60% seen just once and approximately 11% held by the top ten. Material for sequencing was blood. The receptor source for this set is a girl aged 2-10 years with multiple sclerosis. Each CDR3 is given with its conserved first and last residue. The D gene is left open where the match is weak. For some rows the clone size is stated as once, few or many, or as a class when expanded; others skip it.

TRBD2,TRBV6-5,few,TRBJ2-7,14,CASTLGSGIYEQYF,TGTGCCAGCACCCTAGGTAGCGGGATCTACGAGCAGTACTTC
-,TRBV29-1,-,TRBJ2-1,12,CSVKTGRSEQFF,TGCAGCGTTAAGACAGGGAGGAGTGAGCAGTTCTTC
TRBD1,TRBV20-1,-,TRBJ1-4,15,CSAAPNATGPEKLFF,TGCAGTGCTGCGCCTAACGCGACAGGGCCTGAAAAACTGTTTTTT
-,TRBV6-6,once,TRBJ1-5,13,CASSRSNHQPQHF,TGTGCCAGCAGTCGATCAAATCATCAGCCCCAGCATTTT
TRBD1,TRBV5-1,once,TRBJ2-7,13,CASRTTGGYEQYF,TGCGCCAGCCGGACGACAGGGGGCTACGAGCAGTACTTC
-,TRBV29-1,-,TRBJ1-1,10,CSALQGKAFF,TGCAGCGCTTTACAGGGTAAGGCTTTCTTT
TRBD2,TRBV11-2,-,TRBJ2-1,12,CASSSGGIEQFF,TGTGCCAGCAGCTCGGGGGGGATTGAGCAGTTCTTC
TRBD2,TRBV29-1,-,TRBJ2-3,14,CSTPTSGGTDTQYF,TGCAGCACTCCGACTAGCGGGGGGACAGATACGCAGTATTTT
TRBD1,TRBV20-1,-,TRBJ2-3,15,CSACSPKGATDTQYF,TGCAGCGCCTGTTCGCCTAAGGGGGCGACAGATACGCAGTATTTT
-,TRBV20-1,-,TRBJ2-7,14,CSARGAGSSYEQYF,TGCAGTGCTAGAGGGGCAGGGAGCTCCTACGAGCAGTACTTC
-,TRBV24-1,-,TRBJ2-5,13,CATSDLFTGTQYF,TGTGCCACCAGTGATTTGTTCACAGGGACCCAGTACTTC
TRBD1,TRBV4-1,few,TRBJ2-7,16,CASSQLTGVSTYEQYF,TGCGCCAGCAGCCAATTGACAGGGGTCTCTACCTACGAGCAGTACTTC
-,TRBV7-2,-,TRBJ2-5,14,CASSLTGVRETQYF,TGTGCCAGCAGCTTAACGGGGGTCAGGGAGACCCAGTACTTC
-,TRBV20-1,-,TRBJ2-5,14,CSARDQAVQETQYF,TGCAGTGCTAGAGATCAGGCAGTCCAAGAGACCCAGTACTTC
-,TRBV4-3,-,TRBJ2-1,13,CASSQEWGDEQFF,TGCGCCAGCAGCCAAGAGTGGGGCGATGAGCAGTTCTTC
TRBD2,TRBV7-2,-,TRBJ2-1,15,CASRAGVSSYNEQFF,TGTGCCAGCAGGGCGGGGGTAAGCTCCTACAATGAGCAGTTCTTC